A selection of T cell receptor beta chains follows, all from one sample in a study of blood T cell repertoires in COVID-19. Sequenced by immunoSEQ multiplex PCR; TCRdb stores in-frame clones only, minus some. Among roughly 61,000 clones listed, about 66% were seen once. Sequences were obtained from PBMCs or T cells enriched from blood (not recorded which). Receptors originate from a woman between 55 and 75 years old who had been exposed to COVID-19. CDR3s include the opening cysteine and the closing phenylalanine or tryptophan.

J,V,CDR3
TRBJ2-3,TRBV28,CASSLTAGPDTQYF
TRBJ1-2,TRBV30,CAWTPSKSYGYTF
TRBJ1-5,TRBV2,CASSGGGMGNQPQHF
TRBJ2-1,TRBV28,CASSFPTNSYNEQFF
TRBJ1-5,TRBV19,CASSIKGGANNQPQHF
TRBJ2-2,TRBV5-1,CASSWAAGLERTGELFF
TRBJ2-7,TRBV19,CASSMPSGRSGEQYF
TRBJ2-1,TRBV19,CASKGRGNYNEQFF
TRBJ2-2,TRBV11-3,CASSSRGGNTGELFF
TRBJ1-2,TRBV5-5,CASSFSDRGVGYTF
TRBJ1-2,TRBV2,CASSDPGQPGYTF
TRBJ1-6,TRBV6-5,CASSWDSYSPLHF
TRBJ2-5,TRBV9,CASSPTGGLETQYF
TRBJ1-4,TRBV29-1,CSARGRSEKLFF
TRBJ2-3,TRBV28,CASSYTKGREDTQYF
TRBJ2-1,TRBV5-4,CASSRPGTEINEQFF
TRBJ2-4,TRBV27,CASSLDWRRNIQYF
TRBJ1-3,TRBV6-5,CASSAVAGSGNTIYF
TRBJ1-1,TRBV11-2,CASRRDRGNTEAFF
TRBJ2-3,TRBV27,CASSPGTPGEGRNTQYF
TRBJ2-3,TRBV28,CASSSLLQGDTQYF
TRBJ1-1,TRBV30,CAWRVWHTEAFF
TRBJ2-7,TRBV2,CASSRSGIFYEQYF
TRBJ2-1,TRBV10-2,CASSEVAGGPNNEQFF
TRBJ2-2,TRBV11-2,CASSLILAGVSTGELFF
TRBJ2-2,TRBV18,CASSETRSSISTGELFF
TRBJ2-3,TRBV19,CASSITLAGEPSTDTQYF
TRBJ2-4,TRBV4-2,CASSQEVEGLAKNIQYF
TRBJ2-6,TRBV5-6,CASSLGPRGANVLTF
TRBJ1-1,TRBV19,CASTSGGLGTEAFF
TRBJ1-3,TRBV5-4,CASSSGTGASGNTIYF
TRBJ1-4,TRBV7-2,CASSSRRSLNEKLFF
TRBJ1-2,TRBV5-1,CASSLSRDYGYTF
TRBJ1-2,TRBV3-1/TRBV3-2,CASSQEDRHYGYTF
TRBJ1-2,TRBV6-1,CASSEAGHGYTF